Sequencing of this TCR beta chain was carried out in a study of cytomegalovirus exposure and HLA in healthy donors. The study, taken as a whole, reports: Some V segments (TRBV6-2 and TRBV6-3 among them) were excluded as indistinguishable. TCR association rates varied by HLA locus in a later analysis, with DRB1 highest and HLA-C lowest. As immune exposure information, only CMV serostatus was available. It was taken for granted in presence/absence analyses that sequencing depth across donors was roughly uniform.

This clone turned up a few times. Its specificity is unknown. Germline lookup yields CDR1 MNHNS and CDR2 SASEGT. The V gene lost 4 bases and the J gene lost 5 bases, with 14 bases spanning the gap. CDR3 length equals 15 residues. 60 Vbeta and 13 Jbeta primers were used in PCR. Clones were read by immunoSEQ multiplex PCR, and TCRdb kept only the in-frame ones, dropping some. The sample has 65,000 or so clones; roughly 77% are singletons. The gene calls are TRBV6-1 and TRBJ1-4; D perhaps matches TRBD1 (6 bases). Sequenced sample: PBMCs. This receptor was obtained from a middle-aged woman in good health and CMV-seropositive. The CDR3 DNA reads as TGTGCCAGCAGTGCTCGGACAGTCCAAAATGAAAAACTGTTTTTT. This sequence encodes CASSARTVQNEKLFF.